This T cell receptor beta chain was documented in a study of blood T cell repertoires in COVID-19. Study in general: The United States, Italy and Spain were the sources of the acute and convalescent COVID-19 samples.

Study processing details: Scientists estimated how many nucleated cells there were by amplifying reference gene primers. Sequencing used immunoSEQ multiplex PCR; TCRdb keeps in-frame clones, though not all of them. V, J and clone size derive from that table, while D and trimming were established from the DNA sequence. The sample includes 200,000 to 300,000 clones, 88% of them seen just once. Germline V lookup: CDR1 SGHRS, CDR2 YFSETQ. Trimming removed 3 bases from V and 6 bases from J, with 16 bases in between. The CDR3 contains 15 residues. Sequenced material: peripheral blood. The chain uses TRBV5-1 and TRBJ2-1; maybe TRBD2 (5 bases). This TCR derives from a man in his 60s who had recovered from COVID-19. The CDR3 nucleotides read TGCGCCAGCAGCTCGCTAGGGAGTACCCCCAATGAGCAGTTCTTC. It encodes CASSSLGSTPNEQFF.